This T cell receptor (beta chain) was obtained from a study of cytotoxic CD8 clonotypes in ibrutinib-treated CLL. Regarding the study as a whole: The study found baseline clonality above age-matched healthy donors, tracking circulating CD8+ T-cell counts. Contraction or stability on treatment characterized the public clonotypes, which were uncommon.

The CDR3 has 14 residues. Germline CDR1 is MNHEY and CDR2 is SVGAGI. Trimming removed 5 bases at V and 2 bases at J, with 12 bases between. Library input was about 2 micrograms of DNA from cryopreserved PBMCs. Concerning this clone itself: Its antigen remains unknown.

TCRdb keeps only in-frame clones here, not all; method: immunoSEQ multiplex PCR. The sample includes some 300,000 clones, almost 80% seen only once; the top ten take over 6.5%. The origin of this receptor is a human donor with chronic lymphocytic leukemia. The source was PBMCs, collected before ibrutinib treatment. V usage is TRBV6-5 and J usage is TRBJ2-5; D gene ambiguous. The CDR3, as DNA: TGTGCCAGCAGTACACCCCCTCGACAAGAGACCCAGTACTTC. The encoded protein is CASSTPPRQETQYF.